Below, 25 T cell receptor beta chains from the same sample are listed, as sequenced in a study of cytomegalovirus exposure and HLA in healthy donors. The PCR contained 60 Vbeta and 13 Jbeta primers. The method was immunoSEQ multiplex PCR; TCRdb's version includes in-frame clones alone and lacks a portion of them. The table shows 150,000 to 200,000 clones, with 70% to 90% occurring only once. The material sequenced was PBMCs. The receptors were gathered from a man younger than 35 in good health and CMV-seropositive.

The gene calls are TRBV6-1 and TRBJ1-1, with D maybe TRBD1 (6 bases). The ends were cut back, 7 bases at V and 5 bases at J, with 20 bases in the middle. The CDR3 contains 15 residues. In germline, CDR1 is MNHNS, CDR2 SASEGT. The CDR3 spells CASNFRQAGATEAFF. The CDR3 nucleotides are TGTGCCAGCAATTTTAGACAGGCAGGGGCGACTGAAGCTTTCTTT.

This chain joins TRBV7-9 and TRBJ2-7; possibly TRBD2 for D (5 bases). Germline V CDR1 and CDR2: SEHNR, FQNEAQ (reference sequence). V lost 4 bases and J lost 0, with 10 bases in between. This CDR3 has 14 amino acids. This CDR3 is CASSSPRDSYEQYF. The CDR3 bases are TGTGCCAGCAGCTCCCCCCGGGACTCCTACGAGCAGTACTTC.

The chain uses TRBV4-2 and TRBJ2-1, with 9 bases lining up with TRBD2. With V trimmed by 0 bases and J by 0 bases, 3 bases remained unmatched. Germline assignment: CDR1 LGHNA and CDR2 YNFKEQ. CDR3 length equals 17 residues. The CDR3 sequence: CASSQEGGGVSYNEQFF. Written as DNA, the CDR3 is TGTGCCAGCAGCCAAGAGGGCGGGGGGGTCTCCTACAATGAGCAGTTCTTC.

This clone was picked up a small number of times. The chain links TRBV19 to TRBJ1-2; TRBD1 agrees at 8 bases. The CDR3 is made up of 15 amino acids. Germline trimming cut 2 bases from V and 8 bases from J; bases unmatched to any gene: 10. In germline, CDR1 is LNHDA, CDR2 SQIVND (reference sequence). CDR3 in DNA: TGTGCCAGTAGTATAAGTGACAGGGGAAGAGGGGGCTACACCTTC. This translates into CASSISDRGRGGYTF.

The chain couples TRBV19 to TRBJ1-2; no firm D call. The CDR3 contains 15 residues. With 7 bases removed from V and 0 bases from J, the gap between germline ends came to 15 bases. Looked up from germline, CDR1 is LNHDA and CDR2 is SQIVND (reference sequence). In nucleotides, the CDR3 is TGTGCCAGTACCCTCGGGAGCGGGACTAACTATGGCTACACCTTC. This codes for CASTLGSGTNYGYTF.

The chain joins TRBV7-8 to TRBJ2-6; TRBD2 matches 11 bases. CDR3 length equals 17 residues. Germline-derived CDR1 and CDR2 are SGHVS and FQNEAQ. The V segment lost 5 bases and the J segment 1 base; nucleotides outside the gene matches: 4. CDR3 loop: CASSTSGGGSGANVLTF. The CDR3 DNA sequence: TGTGCCAGCAGCACTAGCGGGGGCGGATCTGGGGCCAACGTCCTGACTTTC. The complete variable domain, with remaining parts taken from reference TRBV7-8 and TRBJ2-6, reads GAGVSQSPRYKVAKRGQDVALRCDPISGHVSLFWYQQALGQGPEFLTYFQNEAQLDKSGLPSDRFFAERPEGSVSTLKIQRTQQEDSAVYLCASSTSGGGSGANVLTFGAGSRLTVL.

V and J are TRBV25-1 and TRBJ1-2, with 8 bases that match TRBD1. The V gene end was trimmed by 5 bases and the J gene end by 3 bases; junction bases not matched to a gene: 8. CDR3 size: 15 residues. Germline CDR1 is MGHDK and CDR2 is SYGVNS. CDR3 DNA: TGTGCCAGCAGTCCCGGGGGACAGGAGGACTATGGCTACACCTTC. Translating it yields CASSPGGQEDYGYTF.

This clone came up once. The rearrangement joins TRBV7-2 to TRBJ2-1; 13 bases line up with TRBD2. The CDR3 totals 18 residues. V was pared by 5 bases and J by 6 bases, with 13 bases of the junction left unmatched. The germline CDR1 and CDR2 sequences are SGHTA and FQGNSA. Written as DNA, the CDR3 is TGTGCCAGCAGCCCTAGACGGACTAGCGGGGGCATCCCCAATGAGCAGTTCTTC. This sequence encodes CASSPRRTSGGIPNEQFF.

The rearrangement links TRBV7-9 to TRBJ1-6; tentatively, D is TRBD1 (6 bases). Trimming cost V 5 bases and J 7 bases, with 12 bases left between them. Germline values: CDR1 SEHNR, CDR2 FQNEAQ (reference sequence). CDR3 length: 14 residues. CDR3 loop: CASSLDSANSPLHF. The CDR3 nucleotides read TGTGCCAGCAGCCTGGACAGTGCCAATTCACCCCTCCACTTT.

The chain uses TRBV2 and TRBJ2-1; 7 bases are a match to TRBD2. J lost 6 bases, V lost 6 bases, and 2 bases had no gene match. The CDR3 sequence is 12 residues long. From germline, CDR1 is SNHLY and CDR2 FYNNEI. The CDR3: CASRGGGNEQFF. For the CDR3, the DNA is TGTGCCAGCAGGGGCGGGGGCAATGAGCAGTTCTTC.

The CDR3 DNA is TGTGCCAGCAAAGTGGCAACGAACACCGGGGAGCTGTTTTTT. This gives the protein CASKVATNTGELFF. The chain employs TRBV27 and TRBJ2-2; D is unclear. The CDR3 spans 14 residues. The germline V and J ends were trimmed by 7 bases and 0 bases, with 9 bases remaining between them. Germline lookup yields CDR1 MNHEY and CDR2 SMNVEV (reference sequence).

This chain connects TRBV6-5 to TRBJ1-5; possible D gene TRBD1, 6 bases. The germline V gene encodes CDR1 MNHEY and CDR2 SVGAGI. V lost 4 bases to trimming and J lost 4 bases, with 11 bases between them. The CDR3 runs 14 residues. CDR3 sequence: CASSSGDGNQPQHF. CDR3 sequence (DNA): TGTGCCAGCAGTTCAGGGGATGGGAATCAGCCCCAGCATTTT.

The chain employs TRBV30 and TRBJ1-5, with D perhaps matching TRBD1 (6 bases). Deletions cut 3 bases from V and 7 bases from J, with 22 bases between. Germline V gene data show CDR1 as GTSNPN and CDR2 as SVGIG (reference sequence). The CDR3 has 16 residues. Here the CDR3 reads CAWSRFGDRSQQPQHF. CDR3 nucleotide sequence: TGTGCCTGGAGCCGGTTCGGAGACAGGTCGCAACAGCCCCAGCATTTT.

This chain joins TRBV7-9 and TRBJ1-4; no reliable D call. The germline V and J ends were trimmed by 5 bases and 8 bases, with 18 bases remaining between them. Looked up from germline, CDR1 is SEHNR and CDR2 is FQNEAQ (reference sequence). This CDR3 contains 15 residues. The CDR3: CASSQAMGLIEKLFF. DNA of the CDR3: TGTGCCAGCAGCCAAGCAATGGGCCTGATCGAAAAACTGTTTTTT.

The rearrangement uses TRBV5-1 and TRBJ2-3; 9 nucleotides match TRBD1. This CDR3 region has 14 residues. Germline V gene lookup returns CDR1 SGHRS and CDR2 YFSETQ. The junction had 1 base not matched to a gene; V was cut back by 4 bases and J by 1 base. CDR3: CASSRTGGTDTQYF. CDR3 in DNA: TGCGCCAGCAGCAGGACAGGGGGCACAGATACGCAGTATTTT.

The chain is built from TRBV6-4 and TRBJ1-1, with 11 bases fitting TRBD1. With 3 bases clipped from V and 1 base from J, the junction kept 4 bases outside the gene matches. The germline V gene encodes CDR1 MRHNA and CDR2 SNTAGT. The CDR3 length is 16 residues. The CDR3 DNA reads TGTGCCAGCAGTGAAGGACAGGGGGCACCGAACACTGAAGCTTTCTTT. Translation: CASSEGQGAPNTEAFF.

The chain recombines TRBV11-2 with TRBJ1-1, with 7 positions matching TRBD1. This CDR3 spans 12 amino acids. J was trimmed by 12 bases and V by 5 bases; bases with no gene match: 9. CDR1 SGHAT and CDR2 FQNNGV come from the germline V gene. The CDR3 nucleotides are TGTGCCAGCAGCACAGACAGGGCCTGGACTTTCTTT. Its protein is CASSTDRAWTFF.

The rearrangement joins TRBV20-1 to TRBJ2-7; D might be TRBD1 (5 bases). V was trimmed by 8 bases and J by 6 bases, leaving 14 bases between them. Germline assignment: CDR1 DFQATT and CDR2 SNEGSKA (reference sequence). The CDR3 runs 11 residues. The CDR3 bases are TGCAGTACTATGGACACCCCCGAGCAGTACTTC. This translates into CSTMDTPEQYF.

J is TRBJ1-1 and V is TRBV18; D is unresolved. Germline V lookup: CDR1 KGHSH, CDR2 LQKENI. The CDR3 totals 14 residues. V was shortened by 3 bases and J by 0 bases, with 8 bases between the two germline ends. CDR3 region: CASSPRDLNTEAFF. CDR3 sequence (DNA): TGTGCCAGCTCACCGCGGGATTTGAACACTGAAGCTTTCTTT.

V and J are TRBV5-5 and TRBJ1-1; tentative D call: TRBD1 (5 bases). Between the trimmed V and J ends, which lost 2 bases and 4 bases, there was a span of 9 bases. The CDR3 extends over 13 amino acids. Looked up from germline, CDR1 is SGHKS and CDR2 is YYEKEE (reference sequence). This CDR3 reads CASSLWGVTEAFF. CDR3 DNA: TGTGCCAGCAGCTTATGGGGGGTCACTGAAGCTTTCTTT.

This clone has a single count. J is TRBJ1-1 and V is TRBV5-1, with D possibly matching TRBD1 (5 bases). This CDR3 spans 14 amino acids. Trimming took off 3 bases at V and 4 bases at J, with 13 bases between the two ends. The germline CDR1 and CDR2 sequences are SGHRS and YFSETQ. CDR3 residues: CASSSLRGITEAFF. The DNA for the CDR3 is TGCGCCAGCAGCTCGCTAAGGGGTATCACTGAAGCTTTCTTT. Together with reference TRBV5-1 and TRBJ1-1, the CDR3 gives the full variable domain: KAGVTQTPRYLIKTRGQQVTLSCSPISGHRSVSWYQQTPGQGLQFLFEYFSETQRNKGNFPGRFSGRQFSNSRSEMNVSTLELGDSALYLCASSSLRGITEAFFGQGTRLTVV.

The rearrangement links TRBV27 to TRBJ1-6; a possible D gene is TRBD1 (6 bases). Germline V gives CDR1 MNHEY, CDR2 SMNVEV (reference sequence). The CDR3 consists of 18 residues. V gave up 7 bases and J gave up 5 bases, with 24 bases separating them. The CDR3 here is CASTPAGLGDNDNSPLHF. The CDR3 DNA follows: TGTGCCAGCACCCCCGCCGGCTTGGGGGACAATGATAATTCACCCCTCCACTTT.

This chain connects TRBV10-3 to TRBJ2-7; 13 bases fit TRBD2. CDR1 is ENHRY and CDR2 is SYGVKD in the germline V gene. The CDR3 loop spans 16 amino acids. Losses at the gene ends were 8 bases for V and 4 bases for J; bases not matched to a gene: 11. The CDR3 DNA is TGTGCCATCGGGCTTACTAGCGGGGGGGCGTCGTACGAGCAGTACTTC. Protein product: CAIGLTSGGASYEQYF.

This chain uses TRBV13 with TRBJ2-6, with a tentative D call TRBD2 (6 bases). This CDR3 spans 14 amino acids. Germline V lookup: CDR1 PRHDT, CDR2 FYEKMQ (reference sequence). Between the trimmed V and J ends, which lost 8 bases and 4 bases, there was a span of 12 bases. The CDR3 nucleotides read TGTGCCAGCGACGGGGGATCCGGGGCCAACGTCCTGACTTTC. It codes for CASDGGSGANVLTF.

The chain carries TRBV27 and TRBJ1-5; the D is unclear. This CDR3 spans 14 amino acids. Per germline, CDR1 MNHEY and CDR2 SMNVEV (reference sequence). V was clipped by 2 bases and J by 4 bases, with 9 bases between them. The CDR3 loop reads CASSLRAGNQPQHF. DNA for the CDR3: TGTGCCAGCAGTTTAAGGGCGGGGAATCAGCCCCAGCATTTT.